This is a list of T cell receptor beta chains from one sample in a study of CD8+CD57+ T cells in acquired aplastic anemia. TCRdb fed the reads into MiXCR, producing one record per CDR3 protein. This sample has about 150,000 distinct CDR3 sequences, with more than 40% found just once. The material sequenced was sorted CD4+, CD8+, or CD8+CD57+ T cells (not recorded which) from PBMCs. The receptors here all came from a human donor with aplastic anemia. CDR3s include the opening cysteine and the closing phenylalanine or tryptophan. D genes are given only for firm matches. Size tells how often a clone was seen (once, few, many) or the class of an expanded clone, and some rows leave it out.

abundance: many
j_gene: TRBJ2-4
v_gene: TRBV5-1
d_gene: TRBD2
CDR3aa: CATRTSDVDIQYF
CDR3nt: TGCGCCACCCGGACTAGCGATGTAGACATTCAGTACTTC

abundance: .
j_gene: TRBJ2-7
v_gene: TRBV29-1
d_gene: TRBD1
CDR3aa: CSVEVGDRDEQYF
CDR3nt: TGCAGCGTTGAAGTAGGGGACAGGGACGAGCAGTACTTC

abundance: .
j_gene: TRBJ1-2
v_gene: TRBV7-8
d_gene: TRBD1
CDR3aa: CASSSRTGRMGGYTF
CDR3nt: TGTGCCAGCAGCTCAAGGACAGGGCGAATGGGTGGCTACACCTTC

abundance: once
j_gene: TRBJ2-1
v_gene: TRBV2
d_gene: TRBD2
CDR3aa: CARGLAGGEQFF
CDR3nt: TGTGCCAGAGGACTAGCGGGAGGTGAGCAGTTCTTC

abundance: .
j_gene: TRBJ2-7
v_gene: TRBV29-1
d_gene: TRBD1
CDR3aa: CSVEILGTGHSYEQYF
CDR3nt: TGCAGCGTTGAAATCTTAGGGACAGGGCACTCCTACGAGCAGTACTTC

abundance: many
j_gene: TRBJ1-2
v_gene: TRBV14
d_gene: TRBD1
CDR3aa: CASSQTNRGPGDLGDGYTF
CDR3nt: TGTGCCAGCAGCCAAACGAACAGGGGGCCAGGAGACCTAGGTGATGGCTACACCTTC

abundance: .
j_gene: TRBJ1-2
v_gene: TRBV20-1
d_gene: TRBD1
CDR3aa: CSANKDRDYGYTF
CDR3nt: TGCAGTGCCAATAAGGACAGGGACTATGGCTACACCTTC

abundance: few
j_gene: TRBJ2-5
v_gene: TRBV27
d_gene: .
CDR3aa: CASSFLGLQETQYF
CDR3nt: TGTGCCAGCAGTTTCTTGGGGCTCCAAGAGACCCAGTACTTC

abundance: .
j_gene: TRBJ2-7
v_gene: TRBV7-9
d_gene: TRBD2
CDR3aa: CASSLLREGLYEQYF
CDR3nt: TGTGCCAGCAGCTTATTACGGGAGGGATTGTACGAGCAGTACTTC

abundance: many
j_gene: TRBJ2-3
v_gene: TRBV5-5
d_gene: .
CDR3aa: CASSWTDTQYF
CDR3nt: TGTGCCAGCAGCTGGACAGATACGCAGTATTTT

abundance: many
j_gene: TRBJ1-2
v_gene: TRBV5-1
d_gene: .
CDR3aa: CASSLTVVSDGYTF
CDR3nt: TGCGCCAGCAGCTTGACCGTAGTCTCCGATGGCTACACCTTC

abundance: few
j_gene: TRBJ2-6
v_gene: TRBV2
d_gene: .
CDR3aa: CASTGAGANVLTF
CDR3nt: TGTGCCAGCACTGGGGCAGGGGCCAACGTCCTGACTTTC

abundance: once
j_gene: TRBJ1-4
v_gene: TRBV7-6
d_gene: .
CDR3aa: CASSPGTPNEKLFF
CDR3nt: TGTGCCAGCAGCCCCGGGACACCGAATGAAAAACTGTTTTTT

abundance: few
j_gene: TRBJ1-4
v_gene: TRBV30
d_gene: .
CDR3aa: CAWSLWANEKLFF
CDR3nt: TGTGCCTGGAGTTTGTGGGCAAATGAAAAACTGTTTTTT

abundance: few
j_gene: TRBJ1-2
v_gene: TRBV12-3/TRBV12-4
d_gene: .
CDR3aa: CASSLRQGPYGYTF
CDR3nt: TGTGCCAGCAGTTTAAGGCAGGGCCCCTATGGCTACACCTTC

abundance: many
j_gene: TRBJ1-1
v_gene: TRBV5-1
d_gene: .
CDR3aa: CASSPGQGNTEAFF
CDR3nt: TGCGCCAGCAGCCCCGGGCAGGGTAACACTGAAGCTTTCTTT

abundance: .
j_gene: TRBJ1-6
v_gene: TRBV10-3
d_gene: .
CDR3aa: CAISEVGLLLHF
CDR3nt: TGTGCCATCAGTGAGGTCGGGTTGCTCCTCCACTTT

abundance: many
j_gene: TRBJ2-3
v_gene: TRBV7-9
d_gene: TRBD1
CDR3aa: CASRTRRDRGNTQYF
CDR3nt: TGTGCCAGCAGAACTAGACGGGACAGGGGAAATACGCAGTATTTT

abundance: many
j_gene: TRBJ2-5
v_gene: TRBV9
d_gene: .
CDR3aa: CASSPQTSEETQYF
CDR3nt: TGTGCCAGCAGCCCACAGACTAGTGAAGAGACCCAGTACTTC

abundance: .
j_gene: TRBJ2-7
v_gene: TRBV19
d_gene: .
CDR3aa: CASSISARVSSYEQYF
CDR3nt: TGTGCCAGTAGTATTTCTGCCAGGGTGAGCTCCTACGAGCAGTACTTC

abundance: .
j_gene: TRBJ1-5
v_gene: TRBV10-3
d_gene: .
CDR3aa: CAISEGPTRDQPQHF
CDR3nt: TGTGCCATCAGTGAGGGGCCGACTAGGGATCAGCCCCAGCATTTT

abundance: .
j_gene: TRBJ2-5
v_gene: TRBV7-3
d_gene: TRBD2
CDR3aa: CASSFVGGRAPGQETQYF
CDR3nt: TGTGCCAGCAGCTTTGTTGGCGGGAGGGCCCCCGGGCAAGAGACCCAGTACTTC

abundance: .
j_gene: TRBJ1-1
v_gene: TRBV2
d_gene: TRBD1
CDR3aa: CASSSDRTTEAFF
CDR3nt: TGTGCCAGCAGTTCGGACAGGACGACTGAAGCTTTCTTT

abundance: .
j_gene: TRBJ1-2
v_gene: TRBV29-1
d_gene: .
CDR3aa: CSVEARSVRTENAYGYTF
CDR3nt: TGCAGCGTTGAAGCCCGATCGGTGAGGACAGAGAATGCCTATGGCTACACCTTC

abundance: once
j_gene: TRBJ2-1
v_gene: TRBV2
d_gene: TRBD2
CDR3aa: CASIPELTGGGEQFF
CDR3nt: TGTGCCAGCATTCCGGAGCTAACGGGAGGGGGTGAGCAGTTCTTC

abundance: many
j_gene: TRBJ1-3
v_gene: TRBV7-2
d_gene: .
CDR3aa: CASRTLGNTIYF
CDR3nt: TGTGCCAGCAGAACCTTAGGGAACACCATATATTTT

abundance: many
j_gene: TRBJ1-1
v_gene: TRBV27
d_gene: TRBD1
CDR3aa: CASSIRDRVTEAFF
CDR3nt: TGTGCCAGCAGCATCCGGGACAGGGTCACTGAAGCTTTCTTT

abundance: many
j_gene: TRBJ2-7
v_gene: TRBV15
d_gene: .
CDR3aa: CATSLSGAYEQYF
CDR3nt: TGTGCCACCAGCTTGTCGGGAGCCTACGAGCAGTACTTC

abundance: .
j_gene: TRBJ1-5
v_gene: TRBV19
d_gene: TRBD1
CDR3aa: CASSAGTGGQPQHF
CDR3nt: TGTGCCAGTAGCGCGGGGACAGGCGGTCAGCCCCAGCATTTT

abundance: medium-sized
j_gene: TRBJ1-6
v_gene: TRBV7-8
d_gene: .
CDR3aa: CASSSDSPLHF
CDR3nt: TGTGCCAGCAGCTCAGATTCACCCCTCCACTTT

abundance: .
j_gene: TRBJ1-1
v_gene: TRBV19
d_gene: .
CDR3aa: CASSVRGGEDTFLTEAFF
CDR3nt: TGTGCCAGTAGTGTTAGGGGGGGCGAAGATACATTTTTAACTGAAGCTTTCTTT

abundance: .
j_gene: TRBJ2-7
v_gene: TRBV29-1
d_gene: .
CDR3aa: CSVDPVGTSYEQYF
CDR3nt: TGCAGCGTCGACCCTGTGGGCACCTCCTACGAGCAGTACTTC

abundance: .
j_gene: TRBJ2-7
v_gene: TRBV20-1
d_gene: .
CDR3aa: CSARDQVAPEQYF
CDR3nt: TGCAGTGCTAGAGATCAGGTAGCCCCCGAGCAGTACTTC

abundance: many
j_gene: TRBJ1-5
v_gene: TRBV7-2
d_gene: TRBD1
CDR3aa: CASSRTGGQPQHF
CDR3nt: TGTGCCAGCAGCAGGACAGGGGGCCAGCCCCAGCATTTT

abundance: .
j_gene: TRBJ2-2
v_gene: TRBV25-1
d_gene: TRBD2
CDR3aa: CASSEYYSGREVVNPNTGELFF
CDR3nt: TGTGCCAGCAGTGAATATTATTCGGGACGGGAGGTCGTAAATCCGAACACCGGGGAGCTGTTTTTT

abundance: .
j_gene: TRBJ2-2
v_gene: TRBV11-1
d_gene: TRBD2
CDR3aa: CASRPELTGGMAGELFF
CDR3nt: TGTGCCAGCAGGCCTGAACTTACGGGAGGGATGGCCGGGGAGCTGTTTTTT

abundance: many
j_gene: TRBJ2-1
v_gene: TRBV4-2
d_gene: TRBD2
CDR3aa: CASSQVSSGTYEQFF
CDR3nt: TGTGCCAGCAGCCAAGTGTCCAGCGGGACCTATGAGCAGTTCTTC

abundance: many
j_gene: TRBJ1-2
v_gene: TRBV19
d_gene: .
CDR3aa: CASSIAGENYGYTF
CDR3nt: TGTGCCAGTAGTATAGCAGGAGAGAACTATGGCTACACCTTC

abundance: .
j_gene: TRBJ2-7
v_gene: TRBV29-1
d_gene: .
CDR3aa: CSVGGSRGQYF
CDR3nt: TGCAGCGTTGGGGGAAGCCGGGGGCAGTACTTC

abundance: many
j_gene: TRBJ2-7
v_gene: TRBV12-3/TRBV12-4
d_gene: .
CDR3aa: CASSFGGGKPYEQYF
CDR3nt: TGTGCCAGCAGTTTTGGAGGCGGGAAACCCTACGAGCAGTACTTC

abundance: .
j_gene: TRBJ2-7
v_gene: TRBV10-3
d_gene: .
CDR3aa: CAISPTTGFGEQYF
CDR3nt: TGTGCCATCAGTCCGACGACAGGATTCGGCGAGCAGTACTTC

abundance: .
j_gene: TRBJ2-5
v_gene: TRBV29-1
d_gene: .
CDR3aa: CSVEDVQAQYF
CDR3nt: TGCAGCGTTGAAGACGTCCAGGCCCAGTACTTC

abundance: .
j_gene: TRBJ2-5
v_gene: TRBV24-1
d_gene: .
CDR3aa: CASSLRGATQYF
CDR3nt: TGTGCCAGCAGTTTAAGGGGGGCGACCCAGTACTTC

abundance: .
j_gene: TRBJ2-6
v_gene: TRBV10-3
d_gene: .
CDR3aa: CAISESTAGANVLTF
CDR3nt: TGTGCCATCAGTGAGTCGACAGCTGGGGCCAACGTCCTGACTTTC

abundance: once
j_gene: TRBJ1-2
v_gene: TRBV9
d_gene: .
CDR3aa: CASSVGLTASGYGYTF
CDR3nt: TGTGCCAGCAGCGTAGGGCTCACAGCTTCTGGCTATGGCTACACCTTC

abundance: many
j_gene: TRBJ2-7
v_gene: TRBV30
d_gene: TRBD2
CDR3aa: CALQREPSYEQYF
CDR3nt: TGTGCCCTCCAGCGGGAGCCTTCCTACGAGCAGTACTTC